Included here is one T cell receptor beta chain sequence, with context. This sample was included in a study of blood T cell repertoires in COVID-19. In the study overall: COVID-19 samples collected from the United States, Italy and Spain covered acute and convalescent phases. Nucleic acid was either cDNA or gDNA, and it came from T cells, B-cell-depleted T cells, or PBMCs.

Germline trimming cut 4 bases from V and 5 bases from J; bases unmatched to any gene: 4. This CDR3 spans 15 amino acids. Authors' data handling: Reference gene primers were amplified, and this amplification served to estimate nucleated cell counts. Profiling relied on immunoSEQ multiplex PCR, and the TCRdb table lists in-frame clones only, not all of them. From that table come the V and J calls and clone size; the DNA was used to work out D and trimming. The table includes fewer than 350,000 clones, around nine tenths detected once. The V call is TRBV23-1, the J call TRBJ2-3; 12 nucleotides line up with TRBD2. TRBV23-1 counts as an open reading frame of uncertain function. The clonotype comes from a man between 40 and 49 years old with active or convalescent COVID-19. The specimen was peripheral blood. In DNA form, the CDR3 reads TGCGCCAGCAGTCCATCTAGCGGGGGGGAAGATACGCAGTATTTT. It specifies CASSPSSGGEDTQYF.